The 15 T cell receptor beta chains reported below all come from one sample, sequenced in a study of T cells in Graves' hyperthyroidism and ophthalmopathy (dated by TCRdb to between 2018 and 2021). The method was multiplex PCR. The sequencing machine was an Illumina HiSeq 2000. The TCR beta CDR3 regions were amplified from RNA transcripts. A first-round RT-PCR of the TCR CDR3 used the HTBI primer set with the Qiagen OneStep RT-PCR kit. TCRdb cleaned the public reads at Q25 with fastp, built clones with MiXCR and kept in-frame beta chains. Under each unique CDR3 protein, matching rows form one entry showing the most common genes and DNA. Counted in this sample were around 440,000 distinct CDR3 sequences; around 14% of them appeared once. The ten largest clones represent 11% to 15% of the sample. Sequenced material: blood. The receptor source for this set is a woman aged 18 to 35 with Graves' hyperthyroidism.

This clonotype has a single count. The V gene is TRBV11-1, the J gene TRBJ2-7; no clear D gene. Germline V gives CDR1 SGHAT, CDR2 FQDESV (reference sequence). The CDR3 loop spans 15 amino acids. V was cut by 3 bases and J by 0 bases, with 12 bases left in between. CDR3 protein: CASSFLVGGSYEQYF. CDR3 nucleotide sequence: TGTGCCAGCAGCTTTTTAGTCGGTGGCTCCTACGAGCAGTACTTC.

The V and J genes are TRBV7-9 and TRBJ2-7; perhaps TRBD2 as D (6 bases). The CDR3 has 16 residues. Germline loops: CDR1 SEHNR, CDR2 FQNEAQ (reference sequence). V was clipped by 1 base and J by 6 bases, with 19 bases between them. As DNA, the CDR3 is TGTGCCAGCAGCTTAGTTTCAGGGACTCCGAGGGCCGAGCAGTACTTC. Translation: CASSLVSGTPRAEQYF. Combining the CDR3 with reference TRBV7-9 and TRBJ2-7 gives the whole variable domain DTGVSQNPRHKITKRGQNVTFRCDPISEHNRLYWYRQTLGQGPEFLTYFQNEAQLEKSRLLSDRFSAERPKGSFSTLEIQRTEQGDSAMYLCASSLVSGTPRAEQYFGPGTRLTVT.

This clonotype was picked up many times. The chain couples TRBV2 to TRBJ2-5; 8 nucleotides match TRBD1. The V and J ends lost 6 bases and 5 bases, in that order; junction bases with no gene match: 8. The CDR3 covers 14 residues. The germline V gene has CDR1 SNHLY and CDR2 FYNNEI. The CDR3 DNA is TGTGCCAGCAGGCAGGGGGCGAAGGCGGAGACCCAGTACTTC. The encoded protein is CASRQGAKAETQYF.

The chain has TRBV4-1 and TRBJ1-1; D is uncertain. The V and J ends lost 1 base and 2 bases respectively, with 11 bases between them. The CDR3 runs 15 residues. In germline, CDR1 is MGHRA, CDR2 YSYEKL. This CDR3 is CASSQVHPANTEAFF. CDR3 DNA sequence: TGCGCCAGCAGCCAAGTGCACCCAGCTAACACTGAAGCTTTCTTT.

This clonotype appeared a few times. The chain uses TRBV24-1 and TRBJ2-2; D possibly corresponds to TRBD1 (5 bases). Trimming took off 3 bases at V and 6 bases at J, with 16 bases between the two ends. The CDR3 contains 16 residues. From germline, CDR1 is KGHDR and CDR2 SFDVKD. CDR3 residues: CATSDRQTPFPGELFF. CDR3 in DNA: TGTGCCACCAGTGATCGACAGACCCCGTTCCCCGGGGAGCTGTTTTTT.

With respect to this clonotype: This could be a read error, since a much larger clone is one nucleotide away. The gene calls are TRBV11-3 and TRBJ1-1; D might be TRBD1 (5 bases). Trimming shortened V by 6 bases and J by 0 bases, and 14 bases separated the two germline ends. From germline, CDR1 is SGHNT and CDR2 YENEEA. The CDR3 runs to 15 residues. The DNA of the CDR3 is TGTGCCAGCAGTTATAGACAGACACTGAACACTGAAGCTTTCTTT. This codes for CASSYRQTLNTEAFF.

This clonotype was observed many times. This chain joins TRBV5-1 and TRBJ2-7; 7 nucleotides line up with TRBD1. The CDR3 has 14 amino acids. The germline V gene encodes CDR1 SGHRS and CDR2 YFSETQ. After removal of 3 bases from V and 2 bases from J, the junction contained 5 bases not matched to a gene. DNA of the CDR3: TGCGCCAGCAGCTCGAGGACAGGTCCCTACGAGCAGTACTTC. Amino acid sequence: CASSSRTGPYEQYF.

At least ten counts were recorded for this clonotype. The chain joins TRBV20-1 to TRBJ2-3; 7 positions match TRBD1. V lost 3 bases to trimming and J lost 6 bases; unmatched junction nucleotides: 9. CDR1 is DFQATT and CDR2 is SNEGSKA in the germline V gene (reference sequence). This CDR3 has 14 amino acids. The chain's CDR3 is CSASDRELGDTQYF. The CDR3 nucleotides read TGCAGTGCTAGTGACAGGGAACTCGGGGATACGCAGTATTTT.

V is TRBV6-1 and J is TRBJ1-5, with D tentatively TRBD1 (5 bases). This CDR3 has 14 residues. V was trimmed by 7 bases and J by 7 bases, leaving 17 bases between them. Germline CDR1 is MNHNS and CDR2 is SASEGT. The CDR3 spells CASTADSNRQPQHF. CDR3 coding DNA: TGTGCCAGCACTGCTGACAGCAATCGCCAGCCCCAGCATTTT.

The table lists this clonotype with many counts. The chain couples TRBV20-1 to TRBJ2-1, with D possibly matching TRBD2 (6 bases). The CDR3 length is 14 residues. V shed 5 bases and J shed 6 bases, with 17 bases lying between them. Germline CDR1 and CDR2: DFQATT and SNEGSKA (reference sequence). CDR3 coding DNA: TGCAGTGCTTCCCGGGAGTCCCTTTCCAATGAGCAGTTCTTC. Its protein is CSASRESLSNEQFF.

The rearrangement uses TRBV9 and TRBJ2-1; 11 bases line up with TRBD2. The V and J ends lost 1 base and 4 bases, in that order; junction bases with no gene match: 4. The CDR3 is made up of 16 amino acids. Germline values: CDR1 SGDLS, CDR2 YYNGEE. CDR3 amino acids: CASSVLGTSGYNEQFF. As DNA, the CDR3 is TGTGCCAGCAGCGTACTCGGGACTAGCGGATACAATGAGCAGTTCTTC.

Concerning this clonotype itself: One end of the junction varies from germline; a read error may be responsible. The chain couples TRBV5-1 to TRBJ2-5, with a tentative D call TRBD2 (6 bases). The CDR3 covers 13 residues. Germline V lookup: CDR1 SGHRS, CDR2 YFSETQ. The CDR3 DNA follows: TGTGCCAGCAGCTCCGGGACTCTGGAGACCCAGTACTTC. Its translation is CASSSGTLETQYF.

This clonotype appeared many times. The chain uses TRBV12-3 or TRBV12-4 and TRBJ2-7, with no clear D. There are 12 residues in the CDR3. V lost 2 bases and J 6 bases, leaving 8 bases between the germline ends. In DNA form, the CDR3 reads TGTGCCAGCAGTTTATCCCGGATCGAGCAGTACTTC. Its protein product is CASSLSRIEQYF.

The table lists this clonotype with a few counts. The chain carries TRBV19 and TRBJ1-4; D might be TRBD1 (6 bases). CDR3 length: 17 amino acids. Germline V CDR1 and CDR2: LNHDA, SQIVND (reference sequence). V was clipped by 6 bases and J by 4 bases, with 21 bases between them. The CDR3 DNA is TGTGCCAGTAGAAATATAACCCGGGGGCTTCTTAATGAAAAACTGTTTTTT. This gives the protein CASRNITRGLLNEKLFF. The complete variable domain, with remaining parts taken from reference TRBV19 and TRBJ1-4, reads DGGITQSPKYLFRKEGQNVTLSCEQNLNHDAMYWYRQDPGQGLRLIYYSQIVNDFQKGDIAEGYSVSREKKESFPLTVTSAQKNPTAFYLCASRNITRGLLNEKLFFGSGTQLSVL.

This clonotype was detected ten times or more. This chain connects TRBV29-1 to TRBJ1-1; the match to TRBD1 covers 7 bases. With V trimmed by 0 bases and J by 9 bases, 7 bases remained unmatched. This CDR3 comprises 13 residues. The germline V gene encodes CDR1 SQVTM and CDR2 ANQGSEA. The CDR3 DNA sequence: TGCAGCGTTGAAGATCGGGACAGTCCTAAAGCTTTCTTT. Amino acids: CSVEDRDSPKAFF.